This T cell receptor beta chain was sequenced during a study of T cells in Graves' hyperthyroidism and ophthalmopathy. Germline V lookup: CDR1 KGHDR, CDR2 SFDVKD. The CDR3 sequence is 14 residues long. With V trimmed by 5 bases and J by 5 bases, 7 bases remained unmatched. Hyperthyroidism of Graves' type that showed no ophthalmopathy progression within 18 months was stable. Cells are PBMCs isolated from 10 ml of fresh blood. Amplification of TCR beta CDR3 regions used RNA as the template. The HTBI set primed first-round TCR CDR3 RT-PCR. TCRdb reprocessed the multiplex PCR reads with MiXCR, giving one entry per CDR3 protein. The sample includes about 210,000 distinct CDR3 sequences, 17% of them seen just once. Overall study results and limits: Among thyroid clonotypes expanded above 0.001, most also appeared in blood. Prediction of ophthalmopathy progression came a median roughly 6.7 months pre-onset.

This clonotype was recorded a few times. Its antigen is not identified. The material sequenced was blood. The TCR comes from a man aged 50 or older with Graves' hyperthyroidism. The rearrangement joins TRBV24-1 to TRBJ2-5; 7 bases line up with TRBD2. In DNA form, the CDR3 reads TGTGCCACCAGTGCTAGCGGCGCGCGGGAGACCCAGTACTTC. As protein: CATSASGARETQYF.